The 29 T cell receptor beta chains in this list originate from one sample, sequenced in a study of identifying expanded T cells in peripheral blood. The table came from immunoSEQ multiplex PCR; TCRdb's copy has only in-frame clones and leaves some out. The sample records around 90,000 clones, approximately 90% being singletons. Sequences were obtained from blood. These receptors were collected from a person aged 18-69 years in good health.

The chain recombines TRBV6-5 with TRBJ2-7; 11 bases align to TRBD1. Germline lookup yields CDR1 MNHEY and CDR2 SVGAGI. This CDR3 contains 14 residues. Trimming at V came to 8 bases and at J to 4 bases, leaving 7 bases not matched to a gene. CDR3 nucleotides: TGTGCCAGCCGCCGAGGGACAGGGGGTTACGAGCAGTACTTC. Encoded protein: CASRRGTGGYEQYF.

The V gene is TRBV4-1, the J gene TRBJ2-7; unclear D gene. Trimming shortened V by 1 base and J by 4 bases, and 11 bases separated the two germline ends. Germline V gene lookup returns CDR1 MGHRA and CDR2 YSYEKL. This CDR3 is built from 14 residues. The CDR3 here is CASSQANKKYEQYF. In nucleotides, the CDR3 is TGCGCCAGCAGCCAAGCTAACAAAAAGTACGAGCAGTACTTC.

This clone was detected only once. The CDR3: CASSPPAYNEQFF. In nucleotides, the CDR3 is TGCGCCAGCAGCCCCCCCGCTTACAATGAGCAGTTCTTC. The chain links TRBV5-1 to TRBJ2-1; D remains ambiguous. CDR3 size: 13 residues. Per the germline V gene, CDR1 is SGHRS and CDR2 is YFSETQ. With 4 bases removed from V and 4 bases from J, the gap between germline ends came to 9 bases.

The chain is built from TRBV19 and TRBJ1-4; TRBD1 agrees at 9 bases. Germline V gene sequence: CDR1 LNHDA, CDR2 SQIVND (reference sequence). This CDR3 spans 14 amino acids. With 5 bases clipped from V and 7 bases from J, the junction kept 5 bases outside the gene matches. CDR3 loop: CASSFSTGGEKLFF. The CDR3 DNA is TGTGCCAGTAGTTTCTCGACAGGGGGTGAAAAACTGTTTTTT.

J is TRBJ2-7 and V is TRBV9; D may be TRBD1 or TRBD2 (5 bases each). CDR3 length: 15 residues. Trimming stripped 0 bases from V and 0 bases from J, with 10 bases between. CDR1 is SGDLS, CDR2 YYNGEE, per germline. Written as DNA, the CDR3 is TGTGCCAGCAGCGTAGGGGGGACGTACTCCTACGAGCAGTACTTC. Residues: CASSVGGTYSYEQYF.

The chain combines TRBV5-1 with TRBJ2-1; a possible D gene is TRBD2 (7 bases). The CDR3 has 15 residues. V dropped 4 bases and J dropped 7 bases, with 18 bases sitting between them. Germline V gives CDR1 SGHRS, CDR2 YFSETQ. The CDR3 spells CASSPGGQTYNEQFF. CDR3 bases: TGCGCCAGCAGCCCGGGGGGCCAGACTTATAATGAGCAGTTCTTC.

This chain uses TRBV6-1 with TRBJ2-7; unclear D gene. This CDR3 has 14 amino acids. Trimming left V 6 bases short and J 0 bases short, with 12 bases between. Germline CDR1 reads MNHNS; CDR2 reads SASEGT. CDR3 bases: TGTGCCAGCAGCCTCGGGCAGTCCTCCTACGAGCAGTACTTC. It codes for CASSLGQSSYEQYF.

The chain employs TRBV7-3 and TRBJ2-7; the D gene is possibly TRBD2 (6 bases). Per the germline V gene, CDR1 is SGHTA and CDR2 is FQGTGA. This CDR3 comprises 15 residues. The V end was cut by 0 bases, the J end by 6 bases, with 15 bases between. The CDR3 reads CASSLTLQEGGEQYF. CDR3 nucleotides: TGTGCCAGCAGCTTAACGCTACAGGAGGGCGGCGAGCAGTACTTC.

With respect to this clone: The sample contains more than one DNA sequence encoding this CDR3. The rearrangement joins TRBV27 to TRBJ1-5, with D hard to call. Germline V gene data show CDR1 as MNHEY and CDR2 as SMNVEV (reference sequence). The CDR3 totals 13 residues. V dropped 3 bases and J dropped 4 bases, with 7 bases sitting between them. In DNA form, the CDR3 reads TGTGCCAGCAGTTTCGGCAGAAATCAGCCCCAGCATTTT. This codes for CASSFGRNQPQHF.

The chain combines TRBV28 with TRBJ2-7, with D hard to call. V lost 3 bases, J lost 2 bases, and 11 bases lay in between. The CDR3 loop spans 14 amino acids. The germline CDR1 and CDR2 sequences are MDHEN and SYDVKM. The CDR3 nucleotides are TGTGCCAGCAGTTTTCTTGGTCCCCCCTACGAGCAGTACTTC. Protein product: CASSFLGPPYEQYF.

The chain combines TRBV18 with TRBJ2-3; 8 bases are shared with TRBD2. This CDR3 contains 13 residues. V shed 10 bases and J 5 bases; nucleotides not matched to a gene: 8. Germline CDR1 reads KGHSH; CDR2 reads LQKENI. The CDR3, as DNA: TGTGCCACCTACGGACTAGCAGGAGATACGCAGTATTTT. This sequence encodes CATYGLAGDTQYF.

The CDR3 DNA reads as TGCAGCGTTGAGGACGGTCGGACTGAAGCTTTCTTT. As protein: CSVEDGRTEAFF. The genes are TRBV29-1 and TRBJ1-1; no clear D gene. The CDR3 totals 12 residues. Germline-derived CDR1 and CDR2 are SQVTM and ANQGSEA. Trimming removed 3 bases from V and 5 bases from J, with 10 bases in between.

This clone was seen just once. This rearrangement joins TRBV5-1 to TRBJ1-4; D perhaps matches TRBD1 (6 bases). CDR1 is SGHRS and CDR2 is YFSETQ in the germline V gene. The CDR3 is 15 amino acids. V lost 4 bases to trimming and J lost 6 bases, with 16 bases between them. CDR3 nucleotide sequence: TGCGCCAGCAGCCCCTCAATGGACAGAGATGAAAAACTGTTTTTT. Its protein is CASSPSMDRDEKLFF.

The chain recombines TRBV19 with TRBJ1-2; 10 positions match TRBD1. The ends lost 1 base at V and 7 bases at J; junction bases unmatched: 15. Germline CDR1 reads LNHDA; CDR2 reads SQIVND (reference sequence). This CDR3 has 18 residues. CDR3 in amino acids: CASSIVLKTGGARSGYTF. The DNA for the CDR3 is TGTGCCAGTAGTATAGTGCTAAAGACAGGGGGCGCCCGTTCTGGCTACACCTTC.

The chain couples TRBV4-1 to TRBJ1-1, with 10 bases matching TRBD1. CDR3 length equals 15 residues. The germline gives CDR1 MGHRA, CDR2 YSYEKL. Trimming cost V 4 bases and J 1 base; bases outside gene matches: 3. For the CDR3, the DNA is TGCGCCAGCAGCCCGGGACAGGGGCCGAACACTGAAGCTTTCTTT. Encoded protein: CASSPGQGPNTEAFF.

The V and J genes are TRBV9 and TRBJ2-1; tentative D call: TRBD1 (5 bases). The CDR3 has 13 residues. V was cut by 6 bases and J by 5 bases, with 12 bases left in between. CDR1 is SGDLS, CDR2 YYNGEE, per germline. CDR3 in amino acids: CASTRDSNNEQFF. CDR3 in DNA: TGTGCCAGCACCCGAGACAGTAACAATGAGCAGTTCTTC.

This chain links TRBV6-1 with TRBJ1-1; no reliable D call. The CDR3 is made up of 14 amino acids. CDR1 is MNHNS and CDR2 is SASEGT in the germline V gene. Trimming removed 4 bases from V and 1 base from J, with 10 bases in between. DNA of the CDR3: TGTGCCAGCAGTGTGTCGGGCCAGAACACTGAAGCTTTCTTT. As protein: CASSVSGQNTEAFF.

This clone was seen just once. The rearrangement joins TRBV10-3 to TRBJ1-6; 9 nucleotides agree with TRBD1. This CDR3 is 15 amino acids long. Germline assignment: CDR1 ENHRY and CDR2 SYGVKD. V shed 10 bases, J shed 0 bases, and the junction held 4 bases outside the gene matches. CDR3 loop: CASGQGRSYNSPLHF. DNA of the CDR3: TGTGCCAGTGGACAGGGGCGCTCCTATAATTCACCCCTCCACTTT.

V and J are TRBV6-6 and TRBJ2-1; TRBD1 matches 8 bases. The CDR3 has 14 residues. CDR1 and CDR2 (germline): MNHNY, SVGAGI (reference sequence). After removal of 6 bases from V and 6 bases from J, the junction contained 7 bases not matched to a gene. CDR3: CASSGQGGVNEQFF. The CDR3 coding sequence is TGTGCCAGCAGCGGACAGGGTGGGGTCAATGAGCAGTTCTTC.

The CDR3 loop is CASSEEGDGYTF. Here the CDR3 DNA reads TGTGCCAGCAGTGAAGAGGGGGATGGCTACACCTTC. The V and J genes are TRBV2 and TRBJ1-2, with D maybe TRBD1 (6 bases). The CDR3 runs 12 residues. V lost 1 base to trimming and J lost 6 bases, with 6 bases between them. Per the germline V gene, CDR1 is SNHLY and CDR2 is FYNNEI. The full variable domain, with the rest looked up from reference TRBV2 and TRBJ1-2, is EPEVTQTPSHQVTQMGQEVILRCVPISNHLYFYWYRQILGQKVEFLVSFYNNEISEKSEIFDDQFSVERPDGSNFTLKIRSTKLEDSAMYFCASSEEGDGYTFGSGTRLTVV.

V and J are TRBV19 and TRBJ1-5; D ambiguous. Germline values: CDR1 LNHDA, CDR2 SQIVND (reference sequence). Trimming cost V 3 bases and J 3 bases, with 3 bases left between them. The CDR3 contains 12 residues. The chain's CDR3 is CASSIDNQPQHF. The CDR3, as DNA: TGTGCCAGTAGTATCGACAATCAGCCCCAGCATTTT.

The gene calls are TRBV11-2 and TRBJ2-7; D is undetermined. The CDR3 runs to 12 residues. The V gene lost 5 bases and the J gene lost 6 bases, with 11 bases spanning the gap. In germline, CDR1 is SGHAT, CDR2 FQNNGV. The CDR3 DNA sequence: TGTGCCAGCAGCGTGGTCTGGGTCGAGCAGTACTTC. Protein: CASSVVWVEQYF.

This chain uses TRBV9 with TRBJ2-1; D not resolved. Germline-derived CDR1 and CDR2 are SGDLS and YYNGEE. The V end was cut by 0 bases, the J end by 0 bases, with 10 bases between. This CDR3 comprises 16 residues. The CDR3 DNA is TGTGCCAGCAGCGTAGTACCAGTAAGCTCCTACAATGAGCAGTTCTTC. Translating it yields CASSVVPVSSYNEQFF.

The chain combines TRBV4-1 with TRBJ2-7; D is ambiguous. V shed 1 base and J shed 1 base, with 14 bases lying between them. Germline CDR1 and CDR2: MGHRA and YSYEKL. The CDR3 is made up of 16 amino acids. CDR3 sequence reads: CASSQARGEKSYEQYF. CDR3 coding DNA: TGCGCCAGCAGCCAAGCTCGTGGGGAAAAATCCTACGAGCAGTACTTC.

The rearrangement uses TRBV6-4 and TRBJ2-5; D tentatively reads TRBD1 or TRBD2 (5 bases each). Trimming shortened V by 4 bases and J by 5 bases, and 17 bases separated the two germline ends. This CDR3 comprises 15 residues. Germline assignment: CDR1 MRHNA and CDR2 SNTAGT. The chain's CDR3 is CASSVNGGLGETQYF. The CDR3 DNA reads TGTGCCAGCAGTGTCAATGGGGGATTAGGGGAGACCCAGTACTTC.

The chain has TRBV5-4 and TRBJ2-5; no clear D gene. CDR1 is SGHNT, CDR2 YYREEE, per germline (reference sequence). Trimming left V 0 bases short and J 2 bases short, with 5 bases between. CDR3 size: 13 residues. CDR3 bases: TGTGCCAGCAGCTTGGCACTACAAGAGACCCAGTACTTC. This encodes CASSLALQETQYF.

The chain joins TRBV6-5 to TRBJ1-1; the D gene is possibly TRBD1 (5 bases). Germline values: CDR1 MNHEY, CDR2 SVGAGI. The CDR3 spans 14 residues. V was shortened by 2 bases and J by 4 bases, with 11 bases between the two germline ends. CDR3 region: CASSYIGGGTEAFF. The CDR3, as DNA: TGTGCCAGCAGTTACATTGGGGGGGGCACTGAAGCTTTCTTT.

The V gene is TRBV9, the J gene TRBJ2-3; either TRBD1 or TRBD2 may supply D (5 bases each). This CDR3 region has 15 residues. Germline V gives CDR1 SGDLS, CDR2 YYNGEE. Trimming pared 0 bases from V and 8 bases from J, leaving 16 bases between. The CDR3 nucleotides read TGTGCCAGCAGCGTAGTCGAGGGGAGCGGAGGTACGCAGTATTTT. This codes for CASSVVEGSGGTQYF.

V and J are TRBV19 and TRBJ1-2, with D unresolved. The length of the CDR3 is 14 residues. The germline gives CDR1 LNHDA, CDR2 SQIVND (reference sequence). Trimming pared 1 base from V and 8 bases from J, leaving 14 bases between. Here the CDR3 DNA reads TGTGCCAGTAGTATAGGCCGGGCGGTCGGCGGCTACACCTTC. Its protein product is CASSIGRAVGGYTF.